These 32 T cell receptor beta chains were sequenced from one sample in a study of blood T cell repertoires in COVID-19. Profiling relied on immunoSEQ multiplex PCR, and the TCRdb table lists in-frame clones only, not all of them. The table has about 89,000 clones, about 80% seen once. Sequences were obtained from peripheral blood. The origin of the receptors is a woman aged 80 or over with acute or convalescent COVID-19.

The chain couples TRBV18 to TRBJ1-3, with a tentative D call TRBD1 (5 bases). CDR3 length: 16 amino acids. The V end lost 4 bases, the J end lost 0 bases, and 13 bases lay between the germline ends. Germline loops: CDR1 KGHSH, CDR2 LQKENI. The CDR3 loop reads CASSHKQDPSGNTIYF. The CDR3 nucleotides read TGTGCCAGCTCACATAAACAGGACCCCTCTGGAAACACCATATATTTT.

The chain uses TRBV5-6 and TRBJ2-6; D might be TRBD2 (5 bases). CDR3 length: 18 amino acids. Germline V gene data show CDR1 as SGHDT and CDR2 as YYEEEE. The V gene lost 1 base and the J gene lost 4 bases, with 18 bases spanning the gap. DNA of the CDR3: TGTGCCAGCAGCTTGTTTACCCCCCGAGGGTACGGGGCCAACGTCCTGACTTTC. Residues: CASSLFTPRGYGANVLTF. The full variable domain, completed using reference TRBV5-6 and TRBJ2-6, is DAGVTQSPTHLIKTRGQQVTLRCSPKSGHDTVSWYQQALGQGPQFIFQYYEEEERQRGNFPDRFSGHQFPNYSSELNVNALLLGDSALYLCASSLFTPRGYGANVLTFGAGSRLTVL.

This clone was found a few times. V is TRBV19 and J is TRBJ1-1, with D possibly TRBD1 on 6 matching bases. The CDR3 sequence is 13 residues long. V lost 9 bases and J lost 1, with 12 bases in between. CDR1 LNHDA and CDR2 SQIVND come from the germline V gene (reference sequence). The CDR3 spells CASFRDKNTEAFF. The CDR3, as DNA: TGTGCCAGCTTCCGGGACAAGAACACTGAAGCTTTCTTT.

The gene calls are TRBV7-8 and TRBJ2-7; 8 bases align to TRBD2. V trimming: 5 bases; J trimming: 1 base; junction bases outside the gene matches: 10. Germline values: CDR1 SGHVS, CDR2 FQNEAQ. CDR3 length equals 16 residues. As DNA, the CDR3 is TGTGCCAGCAGCGTCGGGGGGGCCTGGGGTTCCTACGAGCAGTACTTC. Its protein product is CASSVGGAWGSYEQYF.

The CDR3 sequence: CASSPASGELFF. CDR3 DNA: TGCGCCAGCAGCCCAGCGTCCGGGGAGCTGTTTTTT. This chain joins TRBV5-1 and TRBJ2-2; D gene unclear. The V gene's germline CDR1 is SGHRS and CDR2 YFSETQ. The CDR3 covers 12 residues. V gave up 4 bases and J gave up 6 bases, with 7 bases separating them.

This clone showed up just a few times. V usage is TRBV2 and J usage is TRBJ1-5, with D possibly being TRBD1 (6 bases). Germline-derived CDR1 and CDR2 are SNHLY and FYNNEI. V dropped 7 bases and J dropped 0 bases, with 16 bases sitting between them. The CDR3 covers 16 residues. The CDR3 is CASTRQRTDSNQPQHF. CDR3 nucleotide sequence: TGTGCCAGCACGAGACAGAGGACAGATAGCAATCAGCCCCAGCATTTT.

The V call is TRBV5-1, the J call TRBJ2-2; TRBD1 matches at 7 bases. Germline values: CDR1 SGHRS, CDR2 YFSETQ. The V segment lost 1 base and the J segment 5 bases; nucleotides outside the gene matches: 11. This CDR3 has 17 amino acids. The CDR3 nucleotides read TGCGCCAGCAGCTTGCGTAGACAGGGTCGGTCAACCGGGGAGCTGTTTTTT. This codes for CASSLRRQGRSTGELFF.

The chain carries TRBV27 and TRBJ1-4; possibly TRBD1 for D (5 bases). Germline V gene lookup returns CDR1 MNHEY and CDR2 SMNVEV (reference sequence). Trimming took 3 bases from V and 0 from J, leaving 20 bases between them. The CDR3 is 19 amino acids. The DNA of the CDR3 is TGTGCCAGCAGTTTTTATTTTGGCGGCAGGGCTGCAACTAATGAAAAACTGTTTTTT. Translation: CASSFYFGGRAATNEKLFF.

This chain connects TRBV3-1 (or the pseudogene TRBV3-2) to TRBJ2-3; weak D call: TRBD2 (5 bases). The V gene lost 1 base and the J gene lost 1 base, with 15 bases spanning the gap. This CDR3 region has 17 residues. Germline V gene lookup returns CDR1 LGHDT and CDR2 YNNKEL (reference sequence). Written as DNA, the CDR3 is TGTGCCAGCAGCCAAGGGTGGGCGGAAGCGGGCACAGATACGCAGTATTTT. It is translated as CASSQGWAEAGTDTQYF.

This chain links TRBV2 with TRBJ2-5; D is uncertain. The V end lost 2 bases, the J end lost 2 bases, and 6 bases lay between the germline ends. Germline-derived CDR1 and CDR2 are SNHLY and FYNNEI. CDR3 length: 13 amino acids. The CDR3 DNA is TGTGCCAGCAGTGAAAACAGTCAAGAGACCCAGTACTTC. This encodes CASSENSQETQYF.

The chain employs TRBV7-8 and TRBJ2-5; a weak D match, TRBD2 (5 bases). The germline V gene has CDR1 SGHVS and CDR2 FQNEAQ. The CDR3 has 14 amino acids. V lost 8 bases and J 1 base, leaving 14 bases between the germline ends. CDR3 sequence (DNA): TGTGCCAGCTTCCTGCTAGCCGGCCAAGAGACCCAGTACTTC. It specifies CASFLLAGQETQYF.

The rearrangement links TRBV2 to TRBJ1-4; 8 positions agree with TRBD1. Germline CDR1 is SNHLY and CDR2 is FYNNEI. Unmatched junction bases numbered 8, after V lost 6 bases and J lost 8 bases. This CDR3 has 14 amino acids. CDR3 loop: CASRKGQGWEKLFF. In DNA, the CDR3 is TGTGCCAGCAGGAAAGGACAGGGATGGGAAAAACTGTTTTTT.

The chain recombines TRBV4-2 with TRBJ2-1, with a possible D match to TRBD2 (7 bases). Germline loops: CDR1 LGHNA, CDR2 YNFKEQ. This CDR3 comprises 17 residues. V lost 5 bases, J lost 4 bases, and 21 bases lay in between. The CDR3 is CASSRVGGAHTYNEQFF. Written as DNA, the CDR3 is TGTGCCAGCAGCAGAGTGGGGGGGGCCCATACTTACAATGAGCAGTTCTTC.

This clone was detected a few times. V usage is TRBV5-1 and J usage is TRBJ2-5; D is possibly TRBD1 (6 bases). The V end was cut by 4 bases, the J end by 3 bases, with 13 bases between. The CDR3 length is 14 residues. Germline CDR1 is SGHRS and CDR2 is YFSETQ. Written as DNA, the CDR3 is TGCGCCAGCAGCAGGGGGAGCCAAAAAGAGACCCAGTACTTC. Protein sequence: CASSRGSQKETQYF.

The V and J genes are TRBV10-3 and TRBJ2-3; TRBD2 aligns across 8 bases. This CDR3 has 16 amino acids. Germline V gene sequence: CDR1 ENHRY, CDR2 SYGVKD. With V trimmed by 4 bases and J by 3 bases, 9 bases remained unmatched. The CDR3 DNA reads as TGTGCCATCAGTGCTGTTGCGGGGGGTAGAACAGATACGCAGTATTTT. Residues: CAISAVAGGRTDTQYF.

The sample holds one count of this clone. This sequence joins TRBV7-3 and TRBJ2-4, with D possibly TRBD1 on 5 matching bases. The CDR3 totals 15 residues. V was cut by 5 bases and J by 1 base, with 12 bases left in between. CDR1 is SGHTA and CDR2 is FQGTGA in the germline V gene. The CDR3 DNA follows: TGTGCCAGCAGCCCCTCGACAGCGGCCAAAAACATTCAGTACTTC. It translates to CASSPSTAAKNIQYF.

The J gene is TRBJ2-3, the V gene TRBV5-5; the match to TRBD2 covers 13 bases. Per germline, CDR1 SGHKS and CDR2 YYEKEE (reference sequence). The CDR3 is 17 amino acids. Losses at the gene ends were 4 bases for V and 0 bases for J; bases not matched to a gene: 5. CDR3 DNA: TGTGCCAGCAGCCACGGACTAGCGGGGGCTAGCACAGATACGCAGTATTTT. Its translation: CASSHGLAGASTDTQYF.

The V gene is TRBV7-2, the J gene TRBJ2-6, with D possibly being TRBD2 (6 bases). V gave up 4 bases and J gave up 4 bases, with 14 bases separating them. CDR1 and CDR2 from the germline V gene are SGHTA and FQGNSA. The CDR3 totals 16 residues. The chain's CDR3 is CASSYEGTAGANVLTF. The DNA of the CDR3 is TGTGCCAGCAGCTACGAAGGGACTGCGGGGGCCAACGTCCTGACTTTC.

The chain combines TRBV6-5 with TRBJ1-2; 9 positions match TRBD1. This CDR3 spans 15 amino acids. Germline lookup yields CDR1 MNHEY and CDR2 SVGAGI. Trimming cost V 3 bases and J 5 bases; bases outside gene matches: 7. The CDR3 here is CASSYPRQGVYGYTF. The DNA for the CDR3 is TGTGCCAGCAGTTATCCGCGACAGGGGGTGTATGGCTACACCTTC.

V and J are TRBV20-1 and TRBJ1-4, with a tentative D call TRBD1 (5 bases). Trimming stripped 6 bases from V and 8 bases from J, with 10 bases between. The germline gives CDR1 DFQATT, CDR2 SNEGSKA (reference sequence). This CDR3 is 11 amino acids long. The CDR3 DNA reads as TGCAGTGCCAGGGCCTGGGAAAAACTGTTTTTT. Its translation: CSARAWEKLFF.

This chain uses TRBV24-1 with TRBJ2-1; 9 bases are shared with TRBD1. The V and J ends lost 4 bases and 5 bases, in that order; junction bases with no gene match: 11. CDR3 length: 17 amino acids. The germline V gene encodes CDR1 KGHDR and CDR2 SFDVKD. CDR3: CATSDSSTGGLNNEQFF. CDR3 sequence (DNA): TGTGCCACCAGTGACAGCAGCACAGGGGGCCTAAACAATGAGCAGTTCTTC.

The CDR3 DNA reads TGTGCCAGCAGCTTGAGGGGGTCGCAGTATTTT. The encoded protein is CASSLRGSQYF. V gene TRBV5-8 combines with J gene TRBJ2-3, with D perhaps matching TRBD1 (6 bases). Germline V gene lookup returns CDR1 SGHTS and CDR2 YDEGEE. CDR3 length: 11 residues. With 1 base removed from V and 10 bases from J, the gap between germline ends came to 7 bases.

The chain is built from TRBV4-2 and TRBJ1-2; tentatively, D is TRBD1 (5 bases). This CDR3 has 18 residues. The germline V gene has CDR1 LGHNA and CDR2 YNFKEQ. V was cut by 0 bases and J by 4 bases, with 21 bases left in between. In DNA form, the CDR3 reads TGTGCCAGCAGCCAAGATCCAGGGCGTAAGGTTTCAGTCTATGGCTACACCTTC. Translating it yields CASSQDPGRKVSVYGYTF.

This clone showed up just a few times. The V gene is TRBV4-2, the J gene TRBJ2-6; 7 nucleotides align to TRBD2. V lost 5 bases, J lost 1 base, and 8 bases stayed unmatched. The germline CDR1 and CDR2 sequences are LGHNA and YNFKEQ. The CDR3 covers 17 residues. CDR3 sequence (DNA): TGTGCCAGCAGCACGACTAGCCTTGAATCTGGGGCCAACGTCCTGACTTTC. Its translation: CASSTTSLESGANVLTF.

The rearrangement links TRBV5-4 to TRBJ1-2; weak D call: TRBD1 (5 bases). V gave up 2 bases and J gave up 2 bases, with 7 bases separating them. This CDR3 comprises 13 residues. Germline V gene lookup returns CDR1 SGHNT and CDR2 YYREEE (reference sequence). CDR3 sequence: CASSLDRNYGYTF. Written as DNA, the CDR3 is TGTGCCAGCAGCTTAGACAGAAACTATGGCTACACCTTC.

This chain links TRBV5-5 with TRBJ2-7; 10 bases fit TRBD1. V shed 2 bases, J shed 2 bases, and the junction held 10 bases outside the gene matches. Germline V gene data show CDR1 as SGHKS and CDR2 as YYEKEE (reference sequence). The CDR3 totals 17 residues. The CDR3 bases are TGTGCCAGCAGCTTTGCATCCCCGGGACAGGGGACCTACGAGCAGTACTTC. Protein product: CASSFASPGQGTYEQYF.

The chain carries TRBV5-1 and TRBJ2-7; 7 bases align to TRBD2. The CDR3 length is 14 residues. After removal of 4 bases from V and 4 bases from J, the junction contained 8 bases not matched to a gene. Germline assignment: CDR1 SGHRS and CDR2 YFSETQ. The CDR3, as DNA: TGCGCCAGCAGCCCCGGGACTATCGTGTACGAGCAGTACTTC. Translating gives CASSPGTIVYEQYF.

The chain carries TRBV2 and TRBJ1-1; the D is unclear. This CDR3 spans 13 amino acids. V lost 8 bases and J lost 1, with 11 bases in between. Germline V CDR1 and CDR2: SNHLY, FYNNEI. CDR3 amino acids: CASRFNPNTEAFF. In nucleotides, the CDR3 is TGTGCCAGCCGGTTCAACCCGAACACTGAAGCTTTCTTT.

Concerning this clone itself: A read error may account for a junction end that differs from germline. The chain combines TRBV19 with TRBJ1-3; D remains unclear. Germline CDR1 and CDR2: LNHDA and SQIVND (reference sequence). The CDR3 covers 17 residues. CDR3 protein: CASSRGRTVEPGNTIYF. The CDR3 DNA sequence: TGTGCCAGTAGTCGGGGAAGGACGGTGGAACCTGGAAACACTATATATTTT.

This chain connects TRBV11-2 to TRBJ2-3; D is uncertain. Germline values: CDR1 SGHAT, CDR2 FQNNGV. The CDR3 consists of 17 residues. V was cut by 1 base and J by 1 base, with 15 bases left in between. Written as DNA, the CDR3 is TGTGCCAGCAGCTTAGCCCAAGCGAAGATCGGCACAGATACGCAGTATTTT. This codes for CASSLAQAKIGTDTQYF.

The chain is built from TRBV11-3 and TRBJ2-3; D may be TRBD2 (7 bases). Trimming removed 6 bases at V and 7 bases at J, with 20 bases between. The CDR3 contains 15 residues. Germline V gives CDR1 SGHNT, CDR2 YENEEA. The CDR3 is CASSQEGGTLHTQYF. Here the CDR3 DNA reads TGTGCCAGCAGTCAGGAGGGGGGGACCCTCCATACGCAGTATTTT.

This chain connects TRBV9 to TRBJ2-5, with TRBD1 identical over 11 bases. CDR3 length: 15 amino acids. Germline-derived CDR1 and CDR2 are SGDLS and YYNGEE. V lost 1 base to trimming and J lost 4 bases; unmatched junction nucleotides: 3. The CDR3, as DNA: TGTGCCAGCAGCGTACAAGGACAGGGGGCAGAGACCCAGTACTTC. Protein sequence: CASSVQGQGAETQYF. Filled out from reference TRBV9 and TRBJ2-5, the complete variable domain reads DSGVTQTPKHLITATGQRVTLRCSPRSGDLSVYWYQQSLDQGLQFLIQYYNGEERAKGNILERFSAQQFPDLHSELNLSSLELGDSALYFCASSVQGQGAETQYFGPGTRLLVL.